Listed below are T cell receptor beta chains from one sample, sequenced in a study of shared clonotypes between healthy human individuals. Sequencing was performed with immunoSEQ multiplex PCR; in TCRdb, only in-frame clones are kept and a portion is missing. The sample shows 950,000 to 1,100,000 clones, around 76% of them seen only once. Sequencing was performed on memory CD4+ T cells sorted from blood. The receptors stem from a man between 18 and 29 years old in good health. Both conserved end residues are part of each CDR3. Each record gives: clone size, J gene, D gene, V gene, CDR3 protein, CDR3 DNA. A D gene is named only where the DNA matches it firmly. Size is omitted from some rows. Given values are once, few, many or a class for expanded clones.

clone size: many
J gene: TRBJ1-3
D gene: NA
V gene: TRBV4-3
CDR3 protein: CASSQDVRMNSGNTIYF
CDR3 DNA: TGCGCCAGCAGCCAAGATGTCAGGATGAACTCTGGAAACACCATATATTTT

clone size: NA
J gene: TRBJ2-5
D gene: TRBD1
V gene: TRBV10-3
CDR3 protein: CAITRTGGGQETQYF
CDR3 DNA: TGTGCCATCACTAGGACAGGGGGTGGGCAAGAGACCCAGTACTTC

clone size: NA
J gene: TRBJ2-7
D gene: TRBD1
V gene: TRBV9
CDR3 protein: CASSPDREYYEQYF
CDR3 DNA: TGTGCCAGCAGCCCCGACAGGGAATACTACGAGCAGTACTTC

clone size: NA
J gene: TRBJ1-1
D gene: TRBD1
V gene: TRBV28
CDR3 protein: CASKRDREIANTEAFF
CDR3 DNA: TGTGCCAGCAAACGGGACAGGGAGATAGCCAACACTGAAGCTTTCTTT

clone size: NA
J gene: TRBJ2-1
D gene: TRBD2
V gene: TRBV5-1
CDR3 protein: CASRSSGGPSNEQFF
CDR3 DNA: TGCGCCAGCAGATCTAGCGGGGGGCCCTCCAATGAGCAGTTCTTC

clone size: NA
J gene: TRBJ1-4
D gene: NA
V gene: TRBV19
CDR3 protein: CASSTSPGVANEKLFF
CDR3 DNA: TGTGCCAGTAGTACGTCTCCGGGGGTAGCTAATGAAAAACTGTTTTTT

clone size: NA
J gene: TRBJ2-6
D gene: NA
V gene: TRBV4-1
CDR3 protein: CASSQSPSGANVLTF
CDR3 DNA: TGCGCCAGCAGCCAGAGTCCGTCTGGGGCCAACGTCCTGACTTTC

clone size: NA
J gene: TRBJ2-3
D gene: TRBD1
V gene: TRBV6-6
CDR3 protein: CASRAPGQGTDTQYF
CDR3 DNA: TGTGCCAGCCGCGCCCCCGGACAGGGTACAGATACGCAGTATTTT

clone size: NA
J gene: TRBJ1-2
D gene: NA
V gene: TRBV7-9
CDR3 protein: CASRYIFGYTF
CDR3 DNA: TGTGCCAGCAGATACATCTTCGGCTACACCTTC

clone size: NA
J gene: TRBJ2-1
D gene: NA
V gene: TRBV5-1
CDR3 protein: CASSLAMARSYNEQFF
CDR3 DNA: TGCGCCAGCAGCTTGGCGATGGCTAGGTCCTACAATGAGCAGTTCTTC

clone size: NA
J gene: TRBJ1-1
D gene: TRBD1
V gene: TRBV7-9
CDR3 protein: CASSLAQGAWGTEAFF
CDR3 DNA: TGTGCCAGCAGCTTAGCACAGGGGGCTTGGGGCACTGAAGCTTTCTTT

clone size: NA
J gene: TRBJ2-3
D gene: NA
V gene: TRBV7-2
CDR3 protein: CASSLIPLDSTDTQYF
CDR3 DNA: TGTGCCAGCAGTTTAATCCCCCTCGACAGCACAGATACGCAGTATTTT

clone size: NA
J gene: TRBJ1-2
D gene: NA
V gene: TRBV9
CDR3 protein: CASSATSNYGYTF
CDR3 DNA: TGTGCCAGCAGCGCGACAAGTAACTATGGCTACACCTTC

clone size: NA
J gene: TRBJ2-3
D gene: NA
V gene: TRBV9
CDR3 protein: CASSLRQTDTQYF
CDR3 DNA: TGTGCCAGCAGCCTAAGACAGACAGATACGCAGTATTTT

clone size: NA
J gene: TRBJ2-7
D gene: NA
V gene: TRBV13
CDR3 protein: CASSLGPITHPYEQYF
CDR3 DNA: TGTGCCAGCAGCTTAGGCCCCATCACTCACCCCTACGAGCAGTACTTC

clone size: NA
J gene: TRBJ2-5
D gene: NA
V gene: TRBV5-1
CDR3 protein: CASKGGETQYF
CDR3 DNA: TGCGCCAGCAAGGGGGGGGAGACCCAGTACTTC

clone size: NA
J gene: TRBJ1-5
D gene: NA
V gene: TRBV4-1
CDR3 protein: CASSQSSGLLNQPQHF
CDR3 DNA: TGCGCCAGCAGCCAGAGTTCGGGACTTCTCAATCAGCCCCAGCATTTT